These T cell receptor beta chains were read from a single sample in a study of T cell responses to AZD1222 COVID-19 vaccine. Method: immunoSEQ multiplex PCR; TCRdb's copy keeps in-frame clones and lacks some. The profile shows 150,000 to 180,000 clones, about nine tenths of them singletons. This specimen was peripheral blood, taken after recovery from COVID-19. All receptors derive from an adult who had recovered from COVID-19. CDR3s include the opening cysteine and the closing phenylalanine or tryptophan. A D gene is named only where the DNA matches it firmly. A row's size may be missing; if present it is once, few, many or a size class.

CDR3	DNA	D	size	V	J
CASSPDRGYEQYF	TGTGCCAGCAGCCCCGACAGGGGCTACGAGCAGTACTTC	TRBD1	-	TRBV12-3/TRBV12-4	TRBJ2-7
CASLMDAYEQYF	TGTGCCAGCCTAATGGACGCCTACGAGCAGTACTTC	-	-	TRBV2	TRBJ2-7
CASSAYRDRKETQYF	TGTGCCAGCAGCGCGTACAGGGACCGTAAAGAGACCCAGTACTTC	-	-	TRBV9	TRBJ2-5
CASSLQGAKGEQYF	TGTGCCAGCAGTCTACAGGGGGCCAAAGGCGAGCAGTACTTC	TRBD1	-	TRBV28	TRBJ2-7
CASSELATSNEQFF	TGTGCCAGCAGTGAATTGGCGACCTCCAATGAGCAGTTCTTC	-	few	TRBV2	TRBJ2-1
CASRPTGGSGNTIYF	TGTGCCAGCAGACCGACAGGGGGCTCCGGAAACACCATATATTTT	TRBD1	-	TRBV6-5	TRBJ1-3
CASSREHEQFF	TGTGCCAGCAGCCGAGAACATGAGCAGTTCTTC	-	-	TRBV12-3/TRBV12-4	TRBJ2-1
CASRDELAADTQYF	TGTGCCAGCAGGGATGAATTGGCAGCAGATACGCAGTATTTT	-	-	TRBV6-5	TRBJ2-3
CATAGRNSGANVLTF	TGTGCCACCGCGGGTCGGAACTCTGGGGCCAACGTCCTGACTTTC	-	-	TRBV6-5	TRBJ2-6
CASRPGWETQYF	TGTGCCAGCAGGCCTGGGTGGGAGACCCAGTACTTC	-	-	TRBV2	TRBJ2-5
CSVRSSGGYNEQFF	TGCAGCGTTCGTTCTAGCGGGGGGTACAATGAGCAGTTCTTC	TRBD2	-	TRBV29-1	TRBJ2-1
CASSQGTSGRYNEQFF	TGTGCCAGCAGCCAAGGGACTAGCGGCCGCTACAATGAGCAGTTCTTC	TRBD2	few	TRBV14	TRBJ2-1
CASSLTETTPQHF	TGTGCCAGCAGTTTGACGGAGACTACGCCCCAGCATTTT	-	-	TRBV12-3/TRBV12-4	TRBJ1-5
CASSALLGYNEQFF	TGTGCCAGCAGCGCCCTGTTAGGCTACAATGAGCAGTTCTTC	-	once	TRBV9	TRBJ2-1
CASSRDSGYEQYF	TGTGCCAGCAGCCGGGACAGCGGCTACGAGCAGTACTTC	TRBD1	-	TRBV7-3	TRBJ2-7
CASSLRGRYTGELFF	TGTGCCAGCAGCTTACGGGGCAGATACACCGGGGAGCTGTTTTTT	-	once	TRBV7-9	TRBJ2-2
CATSDPTGTVYNEQFF	TGTGCCACCAGTGATCCCACCGGGACAGTTTACAATGAGCAGTTCTTC	TRBD1	-	TRBV24-1	TRBJ2-1
CASSRGGAGTDTQYF	TGCGCCAGCAGCCGCGGGGGGGCCGGGACAGATACGCAGTATTTT	TRBD2	-	TRBV4-3	TRBJ2-3
CASSYSGQGAYEQYF	TGTGCCAGCAGTTACTCGGGACAGGGAGCCTACGAGCAGTACTTC	TRBD1	few	TRBV6-2/TRBV6-3	TRBJ2-7
CASKLSGRAGEQYF	TGTGCCAGCAAATTAAGCGGGAGGGCCGGGGAGCAGTACTTC	TRBD2	-	TRBV5-4	TRBJ2-7
CASSLVDNEKLFF	TGTGCCAGCAGCTTAGTAGATAATGAAAAACTGTTTTTT	-	few	TRBV7-9	TRBJ1-4
CASSPLPSGTAETQYF	TGTGCCAGCTCACCACTTCCTAGCGGGACGGCGGAGACCCAGTACTTC	TRBD2	-	TRBV18	TRBJ2-5
CASSQEGTYEQYF	TGTGCCAGCAGCCAAGAGGGCACCTACGAGCAGTACTTC	-	-	TRBV14	TRBJ2-7
CASSPVDRVYEQYF	TGTGCCAGCAGTCCCGTGGACAGGGTCTACGAGCAGTACTTC	TRBD1	-	TRBV27	TRBJ2-7
CASSPSTITHTQYF	TGTGCCAGCAGCCCCAGCACTATTACCCATACGCAGTATTTT	-	-	TRBV7-2	TRBJ2-3
CASSFRQVTSNQPQHF	TGTGCCAGCAGTTTCAGACAGGTGACGAGCAATCAGCCCCAGCATTTT	-	few	TRBV28	TRBJ1-5
CASSLDPGRAQGGQYF	TGCGCCAGCAGCTTGGACCCCGGACGGGCCCAAGGAGGCCAGTACTTC	-	-	TRBV5-1	TRBJ2-5
CASSLSSRLRENTEAFF	TGTGCCAGCAGTTTATCGAGCCGTCTCCGAGAGAACACTGAAGCTTTCTTT	-	-	TRBV27	TRBJ1-1
CATSDADTSSYNEQFF	TGTGCCACCAGTGATGCCGACACAAGCTCCTACAATGAGCAGTTCTTC	-	few	TRBV24-1	TRBJ2-1
CASSPTGKNENIQYF	TGTGCCAGCTCCCCCACAGGGAAGAATGAAAACATTCAGTACTTC	-	once	TRBV18	TRBJ2-4
CASSSPGGADEKLFF	TGTGCCAGCAGTAGCCCGGGGGGCGCGGATGAAAAACTGTTTTTT	-	-	TRBV28	TRBJ1-4
CASSLASHEQFF	TGTGCCAGCAGCCTAGCGTCCCATGAGCAGTTCTTC	-	-	TRBV11-3	TRBJ2-1
CASSYVKGTEAFF	TGTGCCAGCAGTTACGTTAAGGGCACTGAAGCTTTCTTT	-	-	TRBV6-5	TRBJ1-1
CASSLVGTGSNTEAFF	TGTGCCAGCAGCTTAGTTGGGACAGGGTCGAACACTGAAGCTTTCTTT	TRBD1	-	TRBV11-1	TRBJ1-1
CASSRRANYGYTF	TGTGCCAGCAGTCGCAGGGCAAACTATGGCTACACCTTC	-	once	TRBV12-3/TRBV12-4	TRBJ1-2